This T cell receptor beta chain appears in the sequencing data of a study of beta chain features in type 1 diabetes. Study-level findings and limits: PCR might preferentially amplify shorter templates, equally in patients and controls. The naive, central memory and Treg TCRB repertoires looked more alike in patients than they did in healthy donors.

Donors underwent one heparinised blood draw, 95 to 150 mL on average. Every sorted population was more than 95% pure. This clone was observed a handful of times. Its antigen is still unknown. Every isolated RNA sample was fully reverse transcribed, so sequencing captured expressed TCRB transcripts. Produced via immunoSEQ multiplex PCR; TCRdb's table is partial and in-frame only. The table has 860,000 or so clones, 15% to 20% seen once; the top ten hold around 0.02%. The sample comprised naive CD4+ T cells from blood. This TCR was sampled from a woman between 18 and 30 years old in good health.

The CDR3 bases are TGTGCCAGCAGCACTACGACTGGAGCGGGGTACGAGCAGTACTTC. Its protein is CASSTTTGAGYEQYF. The V call is TRBV7-9, the J call TRBJ2-5; the match to TRBD2 covers 7 bases. The J call is doubtful: the DNA matches TRBJ2-7 better. Germline values: CDR1 SEHNR, CDR2 FQNEAQ (reference sequence). This CDR3 comprises 15 residues.